The 13 T cell receptor beta chains presented below share a single source sample, sequenced in a study of cytomegalovirus exposure and HLA in healthy donors. Primers: 60 Vbeta forward and 13 Jbeta reverse. Some clones are missing from TCRdb's copy, which holds only in-frame ones; the method was immunoSEQ multiplex PCR. The sample has fewer than 85,000 clones. The sample taken for sequencing was PBMCs. The source is a young man in good health and CMV-seronegative.

The genes are TRBV4-2 and TRBJ2-7, with D unclear. V was cut by 1 base and J by 6 bases, with 7 bases left in between. CDR3 length: 12 residues. The germline V gene has CDR1 LGHNA and CDR2 YNFKEQ. The CDR3 here is CASSQGSSEQYF. The CDR3 DNA sequence: TGTGCCAGCAGCCAAGGTTCTAGCGAGCAGTACTTC.

The chain employs TRBV9 and TRBJ2-3; 7 bases align to TRBD2. The CDR3 is 21 amino acids. J lost 0 bases, V lost 3 bases, and 22 bases had no gene match. Germline values: CDR1 SGDLS, CDR2 YYNGEE. The CDR3 DNA reads TGTGCCAGCAGCGCATGGGGGGGAGCAGGTTGGACATATCGGAGCACAGATACGCAGTATTTT. Amino acids: CASSAWGGAGWTYRSTDTQYF. Together with reference TRBV9 and TRBJ2-3, the CDR3 gives the full variable domain: DSGVTQTPKHLITATGQRVTLRCSPRSGDLSVYWYQQSLDQGLQFLIQYYNGEERAKGNILERFSAQQFPDLHSELNLSSLELGDSALYFCASSAWGGAGWTYRSTDTQYFGPGTRLTVL.

The V gene is TRBV7-2, the J gene TRBJ1-6; 7 bases are a match to TRBD1. After removal of 1 base from V and 4 bases from J, the junction contained 4 bases not matched to a gene. CDR1 is SGHTA and CDR2 is FQGNSA in the germline V gene. CDR3 length equals 16 residues. The CDR3 protein is CASSLVGTAYNSPLHF. The CDR3 DNA reads as TGTGCCAGCAGCTTAGTGGGGACAGCGTATAATTCACCCCTCCACTTT.

The chain couples TRBV4-3 to TRBJ2-4, with 8 bases lining up with TRBD2. The germline V gene has CDR1 LGHNA and CDR2 YSLEER. This CDR3 comprises 16 residues. The V gene end was trimmed by 0 bases and the J gene end by 8 bases; junction bases not matched to a gene: 9. The CDR3 DNA reads as TGCGCCAGCAGCCAAGAACTAGGCGCGGGAGGAGACATTCAGTACTTC. Protein product: CASSQELGAGGDIQYF.

The J gene is TRBJ2-7, the V gene TRBV19; 7 bases fit TRBD2. Germline CDR1 and CDR2: LNHDA and SQIVND (reference sequence). The CDR3 totals 14 residues. J was trimmed by 5 bases and V by 4 bases; bases with no gene match: 8. CDR3 residues: CASSTLAEADEQYF. In DNA, the CDR3 is TGTGCCAGTAGTACGCTAGCGGAGGCGGACGAGCAGTACTTC.

The chain links TRBV15 to TRBJ2-1, with a possible D match to TRBD2 (5 bases). CDR1 and CDR2 from the germline V gene are LNHNV and YYDKDF (reference sequence). This CDR3 is 16 amino acids long. Trimming took off 1 base at V and 2 bases at J, with 12 bases between the two ends. Here the CDR3 reads CATSRVLGSTYNEQFF. The CDR3 nucleotides are TGTGCCACCAGCAGAGTTTTAGGGAGCACCTACAATGAGCAGTTCTTC.

V is TRBV5-1 and J is TRBJ2-1; 9 bases line up with TRBD1. The CDR3 consists of 14 residues. Germline V CDR1 and CDR2: SGHRS, YFSETQ. J lost 6 bases, V lost 5 bases, and 6 bases had no gene match. This CDR3 is CASSTATGGNEQFF. Here the CDR3 DNA reads TGCGCCAGCAGTACAGCGACAGGGGGCAATGAGCAGTTCTTC.

The genes are TRBV15 and TRBJ2-3; D is uncertain. This CDR3 comprises 14 residues. V was trimmed by 4 bases and J by 0 bases, leaving 8 bases between them. The germline gives CDR1 LNHNV, CDR2 YYDKDF (reference sequence). The CDR3 bases are TGTGCCACCAGCACAACTCCTAGCACAGATACGCAGTATTTT. It is translated as CATSTTPSTDTQYF.

CDR3 DNA: TGTGCCAGCAGCCAAGAGCTGGCAATCCTAGCCAAAAACATTCAGTACTTC. Amino acid sequence: CASSQELAILAKNIQYF. The rearrangement uses TRBV4-2 and TRBJ2-4; unclear D gene. The CDR3 contains 17 residues. CDR1 and CDR2 from the germline V gene are LGHNA and YNFKEQ. V was cut by 0 bases and J by 0 bases, with 12 bases left in between.

The chain combines TRBV9 with TRBJ2-7; tentative D call: TRBD2 (6 bases). Trimming shortened V by 0 bases and J by 6 bases, and 10 bases separated the two germline ends. The V gene's germline CDR1 is SGDLS and CDR2 YYNGEE. This CDR3 is built from 13 residues. The CDR3 bases are TGTGCCAGCAGCGTAGGACTAGATCGCGAGCAGTACTTC. Encoded protein: CASSVGLDREQYF.

The chain joins TRBV7-9 to TRBJ1-2; D is undetermined. CDR1 and CDR2 (germline): SEHNR, FQNEAQ (reference sequence). The CDR3 has 15 amino acids. With 3 bases removed from V and 3 bases from J, the gap between germline ends came to 14 bases. This chain's CDR3 is CASSLYSTAYYGYTF. The CDR3 DNA reads TGTGCCAGCAGCTTGTATAGCACTGCCTACTATGGCTACACCTTC.

J is TRBJ1-2 and V is TRBV5-1, with D perhaps TRBD1 (5 bases). The V and J ends lost 3 bases and 8 bases respectively, with 11 bases between them. CDR1 and CDR2 (germline): SGHRS, YFSETQ. The CDR3 contains 12 residues. The CDR3 loop reads CASSWQGEGYTF. CDR3 bases: TGCGCCAGCAGCTGGCAGGGTGAAGGCTACACCTTC.

The chain employs TRBV2 and TRBJ2-5; 7 bases line up with TRBD1. Germline CDR1 is SNHLY and CDR2 is FYNNEI. This CDR3 region has 14 residues. With 7 bases clipped from V and 3 bases from J, the junction kept 8 bases outside the gene matches. The CDR3 spells CASTGRQGKETQYF. The CDR3 DNA reads as TGTGCCAGCACAGGTAGACAGGGAAAAGAGACCCAGTACTTC.